Presented here are 16 T cell receptor beta chains from one specimen sequenced in a study of metastatic and nonmetastatic thyroid tumors. Ahead of thyroid surgery, no patient had received treatment of any kind. TCRdb reanalyzed the PCR reads via MiXCR. The top ten clones hold roughly 13% of a sample with 72,000 or so clones, 18% of them seen once. Sequenced material: blood. All receptors come from a female donor with papillary thyroid cancer or a benign thyroid nodule (not recorded which). Some clones in this sample may be carry-over from other donors' samples.

V gene TRBV30 combines with J gene TRBJ1-3; tentative D call: TRBD1 (5 bases). The germline V gene encodes CDR1 GTSNPN and CDR2 SVGIG (reference sequence). This CDR3 has 14 amino acids. Deletions cut 4 bases from V and 6 bases from J, with 16 bases between. This chain's CDR3 is CAWNGGVLANTIYF. The CDR3 DNA follows: TGTGCCTGGAACGGGGGGGTACTCGCAAACACCATATATTTT.

This clone was counted at least ten times. This sequence joins TRBV2 and TRBJ1-2; D uncertain. The CDR3 is made up of 12 amino acids. Trimming removed 7 bases from V and 4 bases from J, with 10 bases in between. Germline values: CDR1 SNHLY, CDR2 FYNNEI. CDR3 loop: CASTQEIYGYTF. CDR3 nucleotides: TGTGCCAGCACGCAGGAGATCTATGGCTACACCTTC.

This chain links TRBV9 with TRBJ1-6; D is uncertain. The CDR3 length is 14 residues. Germline V CDR1 and CDR2: SGDLS, YYNGEE. V gave up 5 bases and J gave up 5 bases, with 11 bases separating them. CDR3 sequence reads: CASRTGDDNSPLHF. CDR3 coding DNA: TGTGCCAGCAGGACGGGAGATGATAATTCACCCCTCCACTTT.

J is TRBJ2-1 and V is TRBV11-2; tentatively, D is TRBD2 (5 bases). The V and J ends lost 5 bases and 0 bases respectively, with 14 bases between them. The CDR3 spans 16 residues. CDR1 SGHAT and CDR2 FQNNGV come from the germline V gene. The CDR3 here is CASSTGKESSYNEQFF. The CDR3 DNA reads as TGTGCCAGCAGCACCGGGAAAGAGTCCTCCTACAATGAGCAGTTCTTC.

The table lists this clone with many counts. V and J are TRBV6-1 and TRBJ1-6; 7 positions agree with TRBD1. Germline V lookup: CDR1 MNHNS, CDR2 SASEGT. The CDR3 consists of 14 residues. V trimming: 6 bases; J trimming: 11 bases; junction bases outside the gene matches: 10. As DNA, the CDR3 is TGTGCCAGCAGCTCCACAGGGGCGGAAACACCCCTCCACTTT. Translating it yields CASSSTGAETPLHF.

This clone was observed at least ten times. The chain employs TRBV9 and TRBJ1-2, with D tentatively TRBD1 (5 bases). This CDR3 comprises 15 residues. Germline CDR1 SGDLS, CDR2 YYNGEE. Trimming stripped 0 bases from V and 5 bases from J, with 14 bases between. The CDR3 protein is CASSVGDSRGYGYTF. In nucleotides, the CDR3 is TGTGCCAGCAGCGTAGGAGACAGCCGAGGATATGGCTACACCTTC.

Ten or more counts support this clone. The chain joins TRBV10-1 to TRBJ2-1, with TRBD2 matching 9 bases. The CDR3 has 16 amino acids. Germline V gives CDR1 WNHNN, CDR2 SYGVQD (reference sequence). J gave up 7 bases and V 0 bases, and 7 bases lay outside the gene matches. CDR3 DNA: TGCGCCAGCAGTGAGTCCGGGACTAGCCTCCTTAATGAGCAGTTCTTC. Its translation: CASSESGTSLLNEQFF.

At least ten counts were recorded for this clone. The J gene is TRBJ2-5, the V gene TRBV2, with 8 bases identical to TRBD2. CDR1 SNHLY and CDR2 FYNNEI come from the germline V gene. V dropped 4 bases and J dropped 9; count of bases not matched to a gene: 7. The length of the CDR3 is 13 residues. The CDR3 protein is CASSGDRGGAQYF. DNA for the CDR3: TGTGCCAGCAGTGGAGATCGGGGGGGGGCCCAGTACTTC.

In this sample, this clone turned up many times. The J gene is TRBJ2-1, the V gene TRBV19; TRBD2 is a possible D gene (5 bases). CDR3 length: 13 amino acids. Trimming left V 6 bases short and J 5 bases short, with 11 bases between. CDR1 is LNHDA, CDR2 SQIVND, per germline (reference sequence). This chain's CDR3 is CASRGGPDNEQFF. Here the CDR3 DNA reads TGTGCCAGTAGGGGCGGGCCTGACAATGAGCAGTTCTTC. Combining the CDR3 with reference TRBV19 and TRBJ2-1 gives the whole variable domain DGGITQSPKYLFRKEGQNVTLSCEQNLNHDAMYWYRQDPGQGLRLIYYSQIVNDFQKGDIAEGYSVSREKKESFPLTVTSAQKNPTAFYLCASRGGPDNEQFFGPGTRLTVL.

This clone was counted ten times or more. The chain's CDR3 is CASSVNPGGTDTQYF. The CDR3 nucleotides are TGTGCCAGCAGCGTAAATCCAGGGGGCACAGATACGCAGTATTTT. V and J are TRBV9 and TRBJ2-3; D may be TRBD1 (6 bases). Germline V CDR1 and CDR2: SGDLS, YYNGEE. The CDR3 contains 15 residues. Trimming cost V 1 base and J 1 base, with 10 bases left between them.

This clone occurred many times. This same CDR3 is encoded by further DNA sequences in the sample. This chain uses TRBV5-1 with TRBJ2-3, with D possibly TRBD2 on 5 matching bases. CDR3 length: 14 amino acids. V was shortened by 4 bases and J by 6 bases, with 15 bases between the two germline ends. Germline CDR1 is SGHRS and CDR2 is YFSETQ. The CDR3 nucleotides are TGCGCCAGCAGCCTCGGACTGGGTGGGGATACGCAGTATTTT. Encoded protein: CASSLGLGGDTQYF.

The chain employs TRBV6-2 or TRBV6-3 and TRBJ2-2, with 7 bases lining up with TRBD1. From germline, CDR1 is MNHEY and CDR2 SVGEGT. The CDR3 sequence is 15 residues long. V lost 6 bases and J lost 1; bases outside the gene matches: 5. The CDR3 loop reads CASSRQGLNTGELFF. As DNA, the CDR3 is TGTGCCAGCAGCAGACAGGGTCTGAACACCGGGGAGCTGTTTTTT.

A few counts support this clone. A much larger clone lies a single base off, so this may be a read error. The rearrangement uses TRBV12-5 and TRBJ2-5; 8 bases map to TRBD2. Germline V CDR1 and CDR2: LGHNT, FRNRAP. This CDR3 region has 16 residues. The CDR3, as DNA: TGTGCTAGTGGTTTGGTACGGACCGGGGGGGAAGAGACCCGGTACTTC. Protein: CASGLVRTGGEETRYF. The variable domain in full, with the rest retrieved from reference TRBV12-5 and TRBJ2-5, is DARVTQTPRHKVTEMGQEVTMRCQPILGHNTVFWYRQTMMQGLELLAYFRNRAPLDDSGMPKDRFSAEMPDATLATLKIQPSEPRDSAVYFCASGLVRTGGEETRYFGPGTRLLVL.

There are many counts of this clone. The V and J genes are TRBV10-3 and TRBJ1-2; D possibly corresponds to TRBD1 (5 bases). This CDR3 region has 14 residues. Germline loops: CDR1 ENHRY, CDR2 SYGVKD. Trimming took 3 bases from V and 4 from J, leaving 12 bases between them. Written as DNA, the CDR3 is TGTGCCATCAGTGATTCAGGGTCCGGCTATGGCTACACCTTC. Its protein product is CAISDSGSGYGYTF.

This clone was picked up many times. The genes are TRBV20-1 and TRBJ2-5, with 10 bases matching TRBD2. The CDR3 totals 14 residues. Germline V gene sequence: CDR1 DFQATT, CDR2 SNEGSKA (reference sequence). The CDR3 sequence: CSAPASGSSETQYF. The CDR3 bases are TGCAGCGCGCCCGCTAGCGGGAGTTCGGAGACCCAGTACTTC.

This clone was detected many times. V is TRBV30 and J is TRBJ2-1; D is ambiguous. From germline, CDR1 is GTSNPN and CDR2 SVGIG (reference sequence). V shed 4 bases and J shed 8 bases, with 9 bases lying between them. The CDR3 is made up of 11 amino acids. The CDR3 nucleotides read TGTGCCTGGACAGGTACTTATGAGCAGTTCTTC. This gives the protein CAWTGTYEQFF.